A single sample gave rise to the 17 T cell receptor beta chains below, sequenced in a study of shared clonotypes between healthy human individuals. The data were produced by immunoSEQ multiplex PCR, yet TCRdb's version contains in-frame clones alone and is incomplete. Of approximately 2.5 million clones listed, approximately 93% are singletons. Input material: naive CD4+ T cells from PBMCs. Subset reported: CD45RA+ positively selected. The receptors stem from a man between 18 and 29 years old in good health. Some clones in this sample may be carry-over from other donors' samples.

V is TRBV9 and J is TRBJ2-3, with D perhaps being TRBD1 or TRBD2 (6 bases each). CDR1 and CDR2 from the germline V gene are SGDLS and YYNGEE. V dropped 0 bases and J dropped 2 bases, with 13 bases sitting between them. This CDR3 is 16 amino acids long. The CDR3 DNA reads TGTGCCAGCAGCGTAGTGACCGGGGGCAACACAGATACGCAGTATTTT. Translating it yields CASSVVTGGNTDTQYF.

The rearrangement joins TRBV30 to TRBJ1-2, with D perhaps TRBD1 (5 bases). CDR3 length: 12 residues. Germline V gene data show CDR1 as GTSNPN and CDR2 as SVGIG (reference sequence). The ends were cut back, 2 bases at V and 6 bases at J, with 10 bases in the middle. CDR3 residues: CAWSPGFNGYTF. CDR3 nucleotide sequence: TGTGCCTGGAGTCCAGGGTTCAATGGCTACACCTTC. The full variable domain, rest sourced from reference TRBV30 and TRBJ1-2, is SQTIHQWPATLVQPVGSPLSLECTVEGTSNPNLYWYRQAAGRGLQLLFYSVGIGQISSEVPQNLSASRPQDRQFILSSKKLLLSDSGFYLCAWSPGFNGYTFGSGTRLTVV.

This chain connects TRBV5-5 to TRBJ2-7; 8 nucleotides agree with TRBD2. CDR1 is SGHKS and CDR2 is YYEKEE in the germline V gene (reference sequence). The V segment lost 4 bases and the J segment 4 bases; nucleotides outside the gene matches: 10. The CDR3 covers 15 residues. CDR3 loop: CASSRATSEYYEQYF. CDR3 nucleotide sequence: TGTGCCAGCAGCCGAGCGACTAGCGAATATTACGAGCAGTACTTC. Variable domain in full (rest from reference TRBV5-5 and TRBJ2-7): DAGVTQSPTHLIKTRGQQVTLRCSPISGHKSVSWYQQVLGQGPQFIFQYYEKEERGRGNFPDRFSARQFPNYSSELNVNALLLGDSALYLCASSRATSEYYEQYFGPGTRLTVT.

The genes are TRBV15 and TRBJ1-4; TRBD1 aligns across 9 bases. Germline V lookup: CDR1 LNHNV, CDR2 YYDKDF (reference sequence). This CDR3 contains 15 residues. The J segment lost 8 bases and the V segment lost 4 bases, leaving 8 bases of the junction unmatched. CDR3 sequence: CATSTGQGLGEKLFF. CDR3 in DNA: TGTGCCACCAGCACAGGACAGGGGTTAGGGGAAAAACTGTTTTTT.

This clone came up once. This chain links TRBV27 with TRBJ1-2; unclear D gene. CDR1 is MNHEY and CDR2 is SMNVEV in the germline V gene (reference sequence). The CDR3 has 16 amino acids. Trimming took 0 bases from V and 3 from J, leaving 14 bases between them. This CDR3 reads CASSLSWVGGYYGYTF. In nucleotides, the CDR3 is TGTGCCAGCAGTTTATCGTGGGTGGGCGGTTACTATGGCTACACCTTC.

This chain uses TRBV5-4 with TRBJ2-5; D is unclear. V was cut by 0 bases and J by 5 bases, with 11 bases left in between. The CDR3 extends over 14 amino acids. Germline-derived CDR1 and CDR2 are SGHNT and YYREEE (reference sequence). CDR3 sequence: CASSLGVVGETQYF. The DNA for the CDR3 is TGTGCCAGCAGCTTGGGAGTAGTCGGGGAGACCCAGTACTTC.

This chain joins TRBV27 and TRBJ2-2, with D uncertain. Trimming removed 0 bases from V and 7 bases from J, with 6 bases in between. The CDR3 spans 13 residues. The germline gives CDR1 MNHEY, CDR2 SMNVEV (reference sequence). Written as DNA, the CDR3 is TGTGCCAGCAGTTTATCGCCGGGCGGGGAGCTGTTTTTT. This codes for CASSLSPGGELFF.

This chain uses TRBV18 with TRBJ2-2; the match to TRBD2 covers 11 bases. CDR3 length equals 18 residues. Germline-derived CDR1 and CDR2 are KGHSH and LQKENI. Trimming cost V 3 bases and J 1 base; bases outside gene matches: 7. CDR3 region: CASSPPRLAGLNTGELFF. DNA of the CDR3: TGTGCCAGCTCACCTCCGAGACTAGCGGGATTGAACACCGGGGAGCTGTTTTTT.

This rearrangement joins TRBV27 to TRBJ1-1, with D maybe TRBD1 (5 bases). The germline V gene encodes CDR1 MNHEY and CDR2 SMNVEV (reference sequence). Between the trimmed V and J ends, which lost 6 bases and 4 bases, there was a span of 21 bases. This CDR3 contains 16 residues. Here the CDR3 reads CASRPFGAGSGTEAFF. The CDR3 DNA sequence: TGTGCCAGCAGACCTTTTGGGGCAGGCTCCGGCACTGAAGCTTTCTTT.

The rearrangement links TRBV19 to TRBJ1-1, with 8 positions matching TRBD1. V lost 4 bases and J lost 1; bases outside the gene matches: 11. The CDR3 length is 17 residues. Looked up from germline, CDR1 is LNHDA and CDR2 is SQIVND (reference sequence). The DNA of the CDR3 is TGTGCCAGTAGTACCCACCGGGACAGGAAGGGGAACACTGAAGCTTTCTTT. Its protein product is CASSTHRDRKGNTEAFF.

The chain couples TRBV7-9 to TRBJ2-7, with D unresolved. This CDR3 comprises 15 residues. CDR1 is SEHNR, CDR2 FQNEAQ, per germline (reference sequence). V lost 4 bases and J lost 2, with 15 bases in between. CDR3 DNA: TGTGCCAGCAGCTCGATTAAGGCGGTTACCTACGAGCAGTACTTC. This sequence encodes CASSSIKAVTYEQYF.

Remarks on this clone: At the DNA level, this CDR3 is encoded by other sequences in the same sample as well. CDR3 sequence (DNA): TGTGCCAGCAGCGACCTGAGACAGGGAAACTCCTACAATGAGCAGTTCTTC. It codes for CASSDLRQGNSYNEQFF. V and J are TRBV25-1 and TRBJ2-1; 7 bases agree with TRBD1. CDR3 length equals 17 residues. J lost 0 bases, V lost 6 bases, and 11 bases had no gene match. In germline, CDR1 is MGHDK, CDR2 SYGVNS.

The CDR3 DNA is TGTGCCACCAGCCCAAGAGCCGGGGGGGTTAGCTATGGCTACACCTTC. This sequence encodes CATSPRAGGVSYGYTF. The J gene is TRBJ1-2, the V gene TRBV15, with D perhaps TRBD1 (5 bases). Germline values: CDR1 LNHNV, CDR2 YYDKDF (reference sequence). V lost 5 bases and J lost 4, with 20 bases in between. This CDR3 is 16 amino acids long.

The chain carries TRBV11-2 and TRBJ1-3; D is unresolved. The CDR3 length is 17 residues. Germline assignment: CDR1 SGHAT and CDR2 FQNNGV. With 4 bases removed from V and 0 bases from J, the gap between germline ends came to 16 bases. The CDR3 protein is CASSSILGRSSGNTIYF. Written as DNA, the CDR3 is TGTGCCAGCAGCTCGATTCTGGGCAGAAGCTCTGGAAACACCATATATTTT.

The J gene is TRBJ2-7, the V gene TRBV19; D is possibly TRBD1 (5 bases). Germline assignment: CDR1 LNHDA and CDR2 SQIVND (reference sequence). V was cut by 1 base and J by 3 bases, with 19 bases left in between. This CDR3 is built from 17 residues. The CDR3 DNA follows: TGTGCCAGTAGTATAGGGCCCTCAGGGCGGTTGGACTACGAGCAGTACTTC. This gives the protein CASSIGPSGRLDYEQYF.

V usage is TRBV4-3 and J usage is TRBJ2-2; possible D gene TRBD2, 8 bases. Germline V gene data show CDR1 as LGHNA and CDR2 as YSLEER. The CDR3 is made up of 17 amino acids. V was cut by 4 bases and J by 4 bases, with 19 bases left in between. The chain's CDR3 is CASSRRGGQLSTGELFF. For the CDR3, the DNA is TGCGCCAGCAGCCGCCGGGGGGGACAGTTGTCCACCGGGGAGCTGTTTTTT.

This clone was observed once. V gene TRBV11-2 combines with J gene TRBJ2-3; D is unclear. The germline gives CDR1 SGHAT, CDR2 FQNNGV. This CDR3 region has 13 residues. V gave up 6 bases and J gave up 4 bases, with 11 bases separating them. CDR3 coding DNA: TGTGCCAGCAGTTGGTACGGCCCAGATACGCAGTATTTT. Translating gives CASSWYGPDTQYF.